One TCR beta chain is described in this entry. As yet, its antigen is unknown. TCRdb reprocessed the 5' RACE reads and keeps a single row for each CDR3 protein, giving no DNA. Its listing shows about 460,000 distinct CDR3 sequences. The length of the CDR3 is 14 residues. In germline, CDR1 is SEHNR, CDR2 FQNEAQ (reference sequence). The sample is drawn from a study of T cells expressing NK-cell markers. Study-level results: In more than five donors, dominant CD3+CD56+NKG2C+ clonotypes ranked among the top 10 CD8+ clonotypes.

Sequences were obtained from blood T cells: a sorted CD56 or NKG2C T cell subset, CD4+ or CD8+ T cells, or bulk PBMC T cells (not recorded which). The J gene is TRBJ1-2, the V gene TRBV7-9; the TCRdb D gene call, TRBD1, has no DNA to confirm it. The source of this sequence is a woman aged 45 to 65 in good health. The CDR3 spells CASSLGDRGKGYTF.